This TCR beta chain stems from a study of post-analysis software for immune sequencing data. Study observations and caveats: Patients used roughly five TRBV segments, including TRBV5-6, TRBV5-1 and TRBV20-1, more often than controls.

TCR beta cDNA libraries had unique molecular identifiers. TCRdb called the PCR reads again in MiXCR, with one record for every CDR3 protein. The table records some 800,000 distinct CDR3 sequences, around 42% of them present only once. V lost 7 bases to trimming and J lost 2 bases, with 12 bases between them. The CDR3 totals 14 residues. In regard to this clonotype: Its antigen is unknown.

The sequence was obtained from a girl between 5 and 17 years old with multiple sclerosis. Sequences were obtained from blood. The chain has TRBV12-3 or TRBV12-4 and TRBJ1-5; D uncertain. CDR3 sequence: CASTYGGGNQPQHF. CDR3 DNA: TGTGCCAGCACCTACGGTGGGGGCAATCAGCCCCAGCATTTT.